This T cell receptor beta chain was sequenced during a study of chemoradiotherapy in HPV16-positive cancers. Study-wide points: Better recurrence-free survival went with HPV-responsive T-cell expansion in HPV16-positive patients. HPV-specific T cells were functionally defined from only a couple of HPV16-positive patients. Candidate HPV-specific clones and E7-related TCR motifs grew in tumor during treatment.

Sequencing was performed with immunoSEQ multiplex PCR; in TCRdb, only in-frame clones are kept and a portion is missing. Of fewer than 40,000 clones detected, approximately 92% appear once; the ten largest clones hold under 4%. As for this clone: Its antigen is not identified.

This receptor was identified in a human donor with HPV-associated anogenital cancer. The sequences come from blood, collected from a patient who underwent chemoradiotherapy.

CDR3 nucleotide sequence: TGTGCCAGCAGTCAGGGGCCGCTTAACTATGGCTACACCTTC. Translated: CASSQGPLNYGYTF. The chain has TRBV7-2 and TRBJ1-2, with D possibly matching TRBD1 (6 bases). Germline V gene sequence: CDR1 SGHTA, CDR2 FQGNSA. The V and J ends lost 6 bases and 1 base respectively, with 12 bases between them. The CDR3 runs 14 residues.